This TCR beta chain was recorded in a study of identical twins. Template switching added a universal primer site; cDNA carried unique molecular identifiers. Each CDR3 protein is one row after TCRdb ran MiXCR on the 5' RACE reads. This repertoire shows 300,000 or so distinct CDR3 sequences, 8% to 9.5% found once; its top ten account for 6% to 8.5%. General study results and limits: Fewer insertions marked abundant cord blood beta clonotypes; young adult naive trended weakly, memory not at all.

Turning to this clonotype: As yet, its antigen is unknown.

These data also featured in a second study, about yellow fever vaccine responses in identical twins. That work contributes: Reportedly, twins showed a vaccine T cell response that looked partly convergent and partly personalized.

The source is a woman under 30 in good health. The sample was CD8+ T cells sorted from blood.

Written as DNA, the CDR3 is TGCAGCGTAGGGACAGATAATGAAAAACTGTTTTTT. Translation gives CSVGTDNEKLFF. This chain joins TRBV29-1 and TRBJ1-4; 7 bases align to TRBD1. Trimming at V came to 6 bases and at J to 4 bases, leaving 2 bases not matched to a gene. Per the germline V gene, CDR1 is SQVTM and CDR2 is ANQGSEA. The CDR3 extends over 12 amino acids.